This T cell receptor (beta chain) was retrieved from a study of blood T cell repertoires in COVID-19. Study information: Sites across the United States, Italy and Spain contributed samples from acute and convalescent COVID-19. PBMCs, B-cell-depleted T cells, or T cells were the source of the cDNA or gDNA that made up the material.

Looked up from germline, CDR1 is MNHNS and CDR2 is SASEGT. This CDR3 has 15 amino acids. After removal of 0 bases from V and 8 bases from J, the junction contained 5 bases not matched to a gene. In the original analysis: Reference gene primers were amplified, and this amplification served to estimate nucleated cell counts. Some clones are missing from TCRdb's copy, which holds only in-frame ones; the method was immunoSEQ multiplex PCR. V and J calls plus clone size are reproduced from that table; the DNA served to infer D and trimming. The sample has approximately 100,000 clones, 81% seen once. What was sequenced was peripheral blood. This TCR was sampled from an elderly woman with acute or convalescent COVID-19. The chain recombines TRBV6-1 with TRBJ1-2, with 11 bases matching TRBD1. The CDR3 loop is CASSEAGQGAWGYTF. The CDR3 DNA sequence: TGTGCCAGCAGTGAAGCTGGACAGGGGGCTTGGGGCTACACCTTC.